These 13 T cell receptor beta chains were sequenced from one sample in a study of blood T cells in healthy people across ages. A second PCR, run for about 7 to 11 cycles, used a sample-barcoded 5' primer plus a J-beta primer mix. TCRdb reprocessed the 5' RACE reads with MiXCR, giving one entry per CDR3 protein. The sample holds 1.5 million to 2 million distinct CDR3 sequences; approximately 39% are singletons and the top ten take 23%. Sequences were obtained from blood. Every receptor here comes from a human donor in good health.

This clonotype was recorded a few times. The genes are TRBV29-1 and TRBJ1-1; unclear D gene. The germline CDR1 and CDR2 sequences are SQVTM and ANQGSEA. The CDR3 has 14 amino acids. V dropped 3 bases and J dropped 4 bases, with 15 bases sitting between them. This CDR3 reads CSVDPHSVGTEAFF. CDR3 DNA: TGCAGCGTTGATCCCCACAGTGTGGGCACTGAAGCTTTCTTT.

This clonotype was seen only a few times. The gene calls are TRBV11-3 and TRBJ1-2; D unclear. The V gene's germline CDR1 is SGHNT and CDR2 YENEEA. V lost 0 bases to trimming and J lost 9 bases, with 8 bases between them. The CDR3 sequence is 12 residues long. For the CDR3, the DNA is TGTGCCAGCAGCTTAGATAAATTAAGCTACACCTTC. Amino acids: CASSLDKLSYTF.

CDR3 in DNA: TGCAGTGCTAGAGATGGCCCCCGGGACAAACTGTTTTTT. As protein: CSARDGPRDKLFF. This rearrangement joins TRBV20-1 to TRBJ1-4, with D possibly matching TRBD1 (5 bases). V was pared by 0 bases and J by 11 bases, with 13 bases between. CDR1 is DFQATT and CDR2 is SNEGSKA in the germline V gene (reference sequence). The CDR3 is made up of 13 amino acids.

This clonotype was seen a few times. The rearrangement uses TRBV4-3 and TRBJ2-7, with TRBD2 as a possible D gene (7 bases). The CDR3 consists of 17 residues. The V and J ends lost 2 bases and 0 bases respectively, with 17 bases between them. The germline V gene encodes CDR1 LGHNA and CDR2 YSLEER. The CDR3 DNA follows: TGCGCCAGCAGCCAAAAAACGGTCCGGGGGGCCTCCTACGAGCAGTACTTC. Translating gives CASSQKTVRGASYEQYF.

This sequence joins TRBV28 and TRBJ2-4; 7 bases map to TRBD1. V lost 5 bases, J lost 3 bases, and 10 bases stayed unmatched. CDR1 and CDR2 from the germline V gene are MDHEN and SYDVKM. The length of the CDR3 is 16 residues. CDR3 residues: CASSPMTGNGKNIQYF. CDR3 in DNA: TGTGCCAGCAGTCCAATGACAGGGAACGGCAAAAACATTCAGTACTTC.

This clonotype was counted a few times. The chain uses TRBV4-3 and TRBJ1-2, with D perhaps matching TRBD1 (5 bases). Germline CDR1 reads LGHNA; CDR2 reads YSLEER. This CDR3 is built from 15 residues. V lost 5 bases and J lost 6, with 19 bases in between. The CDR3 region is CASSTQLGPPHGYTF. DNA for the CDR3: TGCGCCAGCAGCACACAACTGGGACCGCCTCATGGCTACACCTTC.

A few counts support this clonotype. This chain links TRBV5-6 with TRBJ2-1, with TRBD1 identical over 7 bases. CDR1 SGHDT and CDR2 YYEEEE come from the germline V gene. This CDR3 is 12 amino acids long. Unmatched junction bases numbered 10, after V lost 4 bases and J lost 15 bases. In DNA form, the CDR3 reads TGTGCCAGCAGCCTCAGACAGGGTTTCGTGTTCTTC. It translates to CASSLRQGFVFF.

CDR3 nucleotides: TGTGCCAGCAGCTTATTGGGGTTGCTGAGCTCCTACGAGCAGTACTTC. It encodes CASSLLGLLSSYEQYF. The chain couples TRBV7-8 to TRBJ2-7; no reliable D call. This CDR3 spans 16 amino acids. The germline V and J ends were trimmed by 2 bases and 0 bases, with 14 bases remaining between them. CDR1 is SGHVS and CDR2 is FQNEAQ in the germline V gene.

The chain carries TRBV28 and TRBJ1-1, with D possibly TRBD1 on 6 matching bases. CDR1 and CDR2 (germline): MDHEN, SYDVKM. The CDR3 totals 15 residues. The ends were cut back, 8 bases at V and 4 bases at J, with 20 bases in the middle. The DNA for the CDR3 is TGTGCCAGCTCCTTAACGACAGGCAGGCCCACTGAAGCTTTCTTT. As protein: CASSLTTGRPTEAFF.

The chain uses TRBV3-1 and TRBJ2-3; tentatively, D is TRBD1 or TRBD2 (5 bases each). Germline lookup yields CDR1 LGHDT and CDR2 YNNKEL (reference sequence). The CDR3 loop spans 14 amino acids. Trimming stripped 4 bases from V and 4 bases from J, with 12 bases between. Here the CDR3 DNA reads TGTGCCAGCAGCCTACAGGTCGGGGCAGATACGCAGTATTTT. This encodes CASSLQVGADTQYF.

The chain recombines TRBV2 with TRBJ2-7, with 14 bases aligning to TRBD2. V was pared by 5 bases and J by 8 bases, with 5 bases of the junction left unmatched. CDR3 length equals 14 residues. CDR1 and CDR2 from the germline V gene are SNHLY and FYNNEI. CDR3 residues: CASSNGLAGGKQYF. CDR3 in DNA: TGTGCCAGCAGTAATGGACTAGCGGGGGGAAAGCAGTACTTC. Combining the CDR3 with reference TRBV2 and TRBJ2-7 gives the whole variable domain EPEVTQTPSHQVTQMGQEVILRCVPISNHLYFYWYRQILGQKVEFLVSFYNNEISEKSEIFDDQFSVERPDGSNFTLKIRSTKLEDSAMYFCASSNGLAGGKQYFGPGTRLTVT.

This clonotype was detected only a few times. The rearrangement uses TRBV3-1 and TRBJ1-5; D call uncertain. Per germline, CDR1 LGHDT and CDR2 YNNKEL (reference sequence). This CDR3 is 12 amino acids long. Trimming removed 7 bases from V and 4 bases from J, with 8 bases in between. The CDR3 protein is CASILGNQPQHF. The CDR3 DNA follows: TGTGCCAGCATCTTGGGGAATCAGCCCCAGCATTTT.

The chain employs TRBV7-2 and TRBJ1-2, with a possible D match to TRBD1 (5 bases). The CDR3 totals 14 residues. The V gene lost 5 bases and the J gene lost 4 bases, with 14 bases spanning the gap. Germline-derived CDR1 and CDR2 are SGHTA and FQGNSA. In nucleotides, the CDR3 is TGTGCCAGCAGCCTACAACAGGTCCCCTATGGCTACACCTTC. This encodes CASSLQQVPYGYTF.